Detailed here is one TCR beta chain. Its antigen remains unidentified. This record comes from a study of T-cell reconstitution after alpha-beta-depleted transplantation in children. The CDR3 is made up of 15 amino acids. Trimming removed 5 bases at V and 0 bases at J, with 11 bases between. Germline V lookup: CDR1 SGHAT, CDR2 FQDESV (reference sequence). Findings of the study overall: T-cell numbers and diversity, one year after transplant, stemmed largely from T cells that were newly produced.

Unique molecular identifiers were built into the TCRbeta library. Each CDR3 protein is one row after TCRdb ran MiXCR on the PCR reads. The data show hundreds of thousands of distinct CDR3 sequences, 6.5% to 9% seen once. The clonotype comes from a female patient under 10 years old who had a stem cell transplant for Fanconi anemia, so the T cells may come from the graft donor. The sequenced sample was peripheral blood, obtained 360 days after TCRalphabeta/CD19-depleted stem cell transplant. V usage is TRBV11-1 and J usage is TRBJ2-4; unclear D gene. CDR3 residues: CASSQTNLAKNIQYF. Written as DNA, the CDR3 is TGTGCCAGCAGCCAAACCAACTTAGCCAAAAACATTCAGTACTTC.